This is a list of T cell receptor beta chains from one sample in a study of blood T cell repertoires in COVID-19. Some clones are missing from TCRdb's copy, which holds only in-frame ones; the method was immunoSEQ multiplex PCR. The sample lists approximately 250,000 clones; roughly 82% were seen once. The sequenced sample was peripheral blood. The origin of the receptors is a man aged 40-49 years who had recovered from COVID-19. CDR3s include the opening cysteine and the closing phenylalanine or tryptophan. Clone size is shown for a subset of rows, as once, few, many or a class of expanded clone.

CDR3 protein: CASSWGQGDSPLHF; V gene: TRBV5-1; clone size: -
CDR3 protein: CASRDPGQQYGYTF; V gene: TRBV6-6; clone size: -
CDR3 protein: CASSPSGTGRREQFF; V gene: TRBV11-3; clone size: many
CDR3 protein: CASSDSAGGSYEQYF; V gene: TRBV6-4; clone size: -
CDR3 protein: CASRDLTSGFTGELFF; V gene: TRBV2; clone size: -
CDR3 protein: CASSQTGREQYF; V gene: TRBV4-1; clone size: -
CDR3 protein: CASSQDGQGRGYTF; V gene: TRBV3-1/TRBV3-2; clone size: -
CDR3 protein: CASSQRSRDRDEQFF; V gene: TRBV6-2/TRBV6-3; clone size: -
CDR3 protein: CASSQPGTGGYEQYF; V gene: TRBV3-1/TRBV3-2; clone size: once
CDR3 protein: CAWSAYLGQGGNYGYTF; V gene: TRBV30; clone size: -
CDR3 protein: CASSYQQGDYSNQPQHF; V gene: TRBV6-2/TRBV6-3; clone size: -
CDR3 protein: CASSLEGVREKLFF; V gene: TRBV5-1; clone size: -
CDR3 protein: CASSIVGLSSGNTIYF; V gene: TRBV19; clone size: -
CDR3 protein: CASSLRQGLPLHF; V gene: TRBV7-2; clone size: -
CDR3 protein: CASLDGGMNTEAFF; V gene: TRBV6-1; clone size: -
CDR3 protein: CASSLFSGGGDDGYTF; V gene: TRBV13; clone size: -
CDR3 protein: CASSSRFEAFF; V gene: TRBV19; clone size: -
CDR3 protein: CAWSPGQGAWTF; V gene: TRBV30; clone size: few
CDR3 protein: CASSVSRDRDTGELFF; V gene: TRBV9; clone size: -
CDR3 protein: CASSQETSASYEQYF; V gene: TRBV4-3; clone size: -
CDR3 protein: CASSINGLDYEQYF; V gene: TRBV19; clone size: -
CDR3 protein: CASSPGLAHNEQFF; V gene: TRBV19; clone size: -
CDR3 protein: CASSTRLLRDTQYF; V gene: TRBV6-6; clone size: -
CDR3 protein: CSVHRNTEAFF; V gene: TRBV29-1; clone size: few
CDR3 protein: CASSLRGGVPEAFF; V gene: TRBV4-1; clone size: -
CDR3 protein: CASSLLQDNQPQHF; V gene: TRBV28; clone size: -
CDR3 protein: CASSYYGGQGPYEQYF; V gene: TRBV4-1; clone size: few
CDR3 protein: CASSPGQGSTGELFF; V gene: TRBV5-1; clone size: once
CDR3 protein: CASSTGLVGETQYF; V gene: TRBV7-2; clone size: few
CDR3 protein: CASSISTGGSGYGYTF; V gene: TRBV19; clone size: -
CDR3 protein: CASSSGLAASSYNEQFF; V gene: TRBV5-1; clone size: -
CDR3 protein: CASSYVGAGGYEQYF; V gene: TRBV7-2; clone size: few
CDR3 protein: CASSVGGRGTQYF; V gene: TRBV9; clone size: -
CDR3 protein: CASSFRLAGDSDEQFF; V gene: TRBV13; clone size: -
CDR3 protein: CASSDPDRVLEQFF; V gene: TRBV5-1; clone size: -
CDR3 protein: CASSFLLGYTF; V gene: TRBV12-3/TRBV12-4; clone size: -
CDR3 protein: CASSLDRGGDARETQYF; V gene: TRBV11-3; clone size: -
CDR3 protein: CASTPGQGETQYF; V gene: TRBV5-1; clone size: -
CDR3 protein: CASSKTGGYNEQFF; V gene: TRBV19; clone size: -
CDR3 protein: CASTVRGSYNEQFF; V gene: TRBV7-2; clone size: -
CDR3 protein: CASSLDSNYGYTF; V gene: TRBV7-2; clone size: -
CDR3 protein: CASNDPTAGGYYGYTF; V gene: TRBV5-1; clone size: -
CDR3 protein: CASSIRVQRERAGELFF; V gene: TRBV7-8; clone size: few
CDR3 protein: CASRRSTENGEKLFF; V gene: TRBV6-5; clone size: -
CDR3 protein: CASSMSGTGGDEQYF; V gene: TRBV19; clone size: -
CDR3 protein: CASRGREAYNEQFF; V gene: TRBV2; clone size: few
CDR3 protein: CASSLGTAALNTEAFF; V gene: TRBV7-9; clone size: -
CDR3 protein: CASSMKPVGFGTDTQYF; V gene: TRBV27; clone size: -
CDR3 protein: CASTLLRQGSETQYF; V gene: TRBV7-2; clone size: -
CDR3 protein: CASSVDRGANTIYF; V gene: TRBV6-5; clone size: -
CDR3 protein: CASSFPLAGGTDTQYF; V gene: TRBV5-8; clone size: -
CDR3 protein: CSAKIDYGYTF; V gene: TRBV20-1; clone size: -
CDR3 protein: CASSDTGQRYEQYF; V gene: TRBV2; clone size: many
CDR3 protein: CAWSSTGVYGYTF; V gene: TRBV30; clone size: -
CDR3 protein: CASSYQGQGDTEAFF; V gene: TRBV6-2/TRBV6-3; clone size: -
CDR3 protein: CASSDAGATAEAFF; V gene: TRBV10-1; clone size: once
CDR3 protein: CASSRPGAGSEQYF; V gene: TRBV7-9; clone size: -
CDR3 protein: CASTPIPPGKQPQHF; V gene: TRBV19; clone size: -
CDR3 protein: CASSRPGLTSYNEQFF; V gene: TRBV6-2/TRBV6-3; clone size: once